Following are 26 T cell receptor beta chains from one sample sequenced in a study of early T cells in non-severe SARS-CoV-2 infection. TCRdb fed the 5' RACE reads into MiXCR, producing one record per CDR3 protein. The data show around 52,000 distinct CDR3 sequences, 5.5% to 7.5% seen once. Sequencing was done on a sample of whole blood. The receptors stem from an adult who was a healthcare worker with PCR-confirmed SARS-CoV-2 infection or an uninfected control (not recorded which).

J is TRBJ2-7 and V is TRBV6-1; possible D gene TRBD1, 6 bases. V lost 4 bases and J lost 4, with 14 bases in between. The CDR3 runs to 14 residues. Per the germline V gene, CDR1 is MNHNS and CDR2 is SASEGT. The CDR3 DNA is TGTGCCAGCAGTGGGAAGGGGGTTATATACGAGCAGTACTTC. This sequence encodes CASSGKGVIYEQYF.

This clonotype was seen more than once but under ten times. This rearrangement joins TRBV6-2 or TRBV6-3 to TRBJ2-7, with 12 nucleotides matching TRBD2. The CDR3 has 17 amino acids. V shed 5 bases, J shed 3 bases, and the junction held 11 bases outside the gene matches. Germline V gene data show CDR1 as MNHEY and CDR2 as SVGEGT. The CDR3 is CASSIQYRTSGNYEQYF. The CDR3 region has the DNA TGTGCCAGCAGTATCCAGTATCGGACTAGCGGGAACTACGAGCAGTACTTC.

Regarding this clonotype: This may be a read error: a much more frequent sequence differs by one nucleotide. The conserved closing phenylalanine or tryptophan is absent in this CDR3, likely reflecting a read error. The rearrangement links TRBV7-9 to TRBJ1-3, with 10 bases lining up with TRBD1. Germline V lookup: CDR1 SEHNR, CDR2 FQNEAQ (reference sequence). The J segment lost 0 bases and the V segment lost 0 bases, leaving 8 bases of the junction unmatched. CDR3 length: 19 residues. CDR3 sequence (DNA): TGTGCCAGCAGCTTAGCCGGGACAGGGGTCTCCCGCTCTGGAAACACCATATATTAT. Amino acid sequence: CASSLAGTGVSRSGNTIYY.

This rearrangement joins TRBV7-2 to TRBJ1-6; D gene uncertain. This CDR3 has 11 residues. Germline loops: CDR1 SGHTA, CDR2 FQGNSA. Trimming removed 1 base at V and 8 bases at J, with 0 bases between. Here the CDR3 DNA reads TGTGCCAGCAGCTTAGATTCACCCCTCCACTTT. This encodes CASSLDSPLHF.

The rearrangement joins TRBV6-6 to TRBJ2-5, with D possibly TRBD2 on 5 matching bases. CDR3 length: 13 residues. CDR1 is MNHNY, CDR2 SVGAGI, per germline (reference sequence). V gave up 5 bases and J gave up 2 bases, with 9 bases separating them. The CDR3 sequence: CASSRGVQETQYF. CDR3 nucleotide sequence: TGTGCCAGCAGTCGGGGAGTACAAGAGACCCAGTACTTC.

There are many counts of this clonotype. The chain employs TRBV24-1 and TRBJ2-3, with a weak D call TRBD1 (5 bases). V lost 1 base, J lost 2 bases, and 9 bases lay in between. This CDR3 is built from 15 residues. Germline V lookup: CDR1 KGHDR, CDR2 SFDVKD. Here the CDR3 reads CATSDLGADTDTQYF. CDR3 DNA: TGTGCCACCAGTGATTTAGGGGCGGACACAGATACGCAGTATTTT.

This clonotype occurred a few times. The rearrangement links TRBV30 to TRBJ1-1; the D gene is possibly TRBD1 (5 bases). Germline V gene lookup returns CDR1 GTSNPN and CDR2 SVGIG (reference sequence). CDR3 length equals 11 residues. Trimming took off 0 bases at V and 7 bases at J, with 6 bases between the two ends. Written as DNA, the CDR3 is TGTGCCTGGAGTGTTGGGGGTGAAGCTTTCTTT. It specifies CAWSVGGEAFF.

This clonotype was observed many times. This rearrangement joins TRBV11-2 to TRBJ2-5; D uncertain. Trimming took off 0 bases at V and 2 bases at J, with 1 base between the two ends. CDR1 and CDR2 (germline): SGHAT, FQNNGV. The CDR3 runs to 12 residues. The CDR3 reads CASSLDQETQYF. The CDR3 bases are TGTGCCAGCAGCTTAGATCAAGAGACCCAGTACTTC.

This clonotype has at least ten counts. J is TRBJ2-1 and V is TRBV6-6, with D possibly TRBD2 on 5 matching bases. This CDR3 comprises 15 residues. Germline CDR1 MNHNY, CDR2 SVGAGI (reference sequence). V lost 7 bases to trimming and J lost 0 bases, with 13 bases between them. The CDR3 bases are TGTGCCAGCATTGAGGACTGGAGCTCCTACAATGAGCAGTTCTTC. Residues: CASIEDWSSYNEQFF.

This clonotype came up many times. This rearrangement joins TRBV7-2 to TRBJ2-2; 8 nucleotides match TRBD1. Germline trimming cut 4 bases from V and 0 bases from J; bases unmatched to any gene: 4. Germline CDR1 is SGHTA and CDR2 is FQGNSA. CDR3 length equals 16 residues. The CDR3 nucleotides read TGTGCCAGCAGCTCACGACAGGGGACGAACACCGGGGAGCTGTTTTTT. This translates into CASSSRQGTNTGELFF. Combining the CDR3 with reference TRBV7-2 and TRBJ2-2 gives the whole variable domain GAGVSQSPSNKVTEKGKDVELRCDPISGHTALYWYRQSLGQGLEFLIYFQGNSAPDKSGLPSDRFSAERTGGSVSTLTIQRTQQEDSAVYLCASSSRQGTNTGELFFGEGSRLTVL.

The chain joins TRBV20-1 to TRBJ2-3; the D gene could be TRBD1 or TRBD2 (5 bases each). Per germline, CDR1 DFQATT and CDR2 SNEGSKA (reference sequence). V lost 6 bases to trimming and J lost 2 bases, with 18 bases between them. The CDR3 covers 15 residues. DNA of the CDR3: TGCAGTGCCCCACGCCCGGGGACGAACACAGATACGCAGTATTTT. It is translated as CSAPRPGTNTDTQYF.

This clonotype was picked up many times. The V call is TRBV18, the J call TRBJ2-1, with TRBD1 identical over 9 bases. In germline, CDR1 is KGHSH, CDR2 LQKENI. CDR3 length: 17 amino acids. Trimming removed 3 bases from V and 6 bases from J; junction bases left unmatched: 12. The CDR3 DNA sequence: TGTGCCAGCTCACCCCTGGCGCGGACAGGGGTGGTCAATGAGCAGTTCTTC. Translated, it gives CASSPLARTGVVNEQFF.

This clonotype was observed at least ten times. The chain recombines TRBV11-3 with TRBJ2-2; possibly TRBD1 for D (5 bases). CDR1 and CDR2 from the germline V gene are SGHNT and YENEEA. Trimming shortened V by 0 bases and J by 0 bases, and 17 bases separated the two germline ends. This CDR3 is built from 19 residues. The CDR3 coding sequence is TGTGCCAGCAGCTTAGAAATACGCCATGGGGCCTCGAACACCGGGGAGCTGTTTTTT. It translates to CASSLEIRHGASNTGELFF.

This clonotype was picked up many times. The rearrangement joins TRBV12-3 or TRBV12-4 to TRBJ1-2; no firm D call. The V gene lost 4 bases and the J gene lost 8 bases, with 11 bases spanning the gap. This CDR3 has 12 amino acids. The CDR3 DNA reads as TGTGCCAGCAGTTCGACCTCTACAGGCTACACCTTC. This encodes CASSSTSTGYTF.

This clonotype was detected many times. This chain uses TRBV6-2 or TRBV6-3 with TRBJ2-1, with 10 bases fitting TRBD2. Germline V gene data show CDR1 as MNHEY and CDR2 as SVGEGT. The J segment lost 2 bases and the V segment lost 2 bases, leaving 3 bases of the junction unmatched. The CDR3 length is 16 residues. The CDR3 loop is CASSYGSGGAYNEQFF. The CDR3 region has the DNA TGTGCCAGCAGTTACGGGAGCGGGGGGGCCTACAATGAGCAGTTCTTC.

The V and J genes are TRBV29-1 and TRBJ2-3; the match to TRBD2 covers 10 bases. The CDR3 is made up of 15 amino acids. Germline CDR1 SQVTM, CDR2 ANQGSEA. The junction had 9 bases not matched to a gene; V was cut back by 3 bases and J by 6 bases. The CDR3: CSVDGVAGGSDTQYF. CDR3 sequence (DNA): TGCAGCGTTGATGGTGTAGCGGGGGGATCGGATACGCAGTATTTT.

This clonotype was counted at least ten times. V and J are TRBV7-9 and TRBJ1-6, with TRBD1 identical over 8 bases. The CDR3 has 15 residues. After removal of 5 bases from V and 8 bases from J, the junction contained 8 bases not matched to a gene. Germline loops: CDR1 SEHNR, CDR2 FQNEAQ (reference sequence). CDR3 in DNA: TGTGCCAGCAGCCACCAACAGGGGGGGGATTCACCCCTCCACTTT. It translates to CASSHQQGGDSPLHF.

At least ten counts were recorded for this clonotype. This rearrangement joins TRBV7-2 to TRBJ2-3; D remains unclear. CDR3 size: 16 residues. V was cut by 2 bases and J by 2 bases, with 14 bases left in between. In germline, CDR1 is SGHTA, CDR2 FQGNSA. The DNA for the CDR3 is TGTGCCAGCAGCTTAAGGCCAAGTACGATCACAGATACGCAGTATTTT. This sequence encodes CASSLRPSTITDTQYF.

This chain connects TRBV2 to TRBJ2-1; 14 nucleotides align to TRBD2. V shed 4 bases, J shed 0 bases, and the junction held 8 bases outside the gene matches. CDR3 length: 19 amino acids. Germline-derived CDR1 and CDR2 are SNHLY and FYNNEI. This CDR3 reads CASSGRTSGGISSYNEQFF. As DNA, the CDR3 is TGTGCCAGCAGTGGGCGGACTAGCGGGGGGATAAGCTCCTACAATGAGCAGTTCTTC.

The chain uses TRBV20-1 and TRBJ2-7; TRBD1 matches 8 bases. J lost 6 bases, V lost 5 bases, and 18 bases had no gene match. From germline, CDR1 is DFQATT and CDR2 SNEGSKA (reference sequence). The CDR3 contains 16 residues. The CDR3 DNA is TGCAGTGCTTTTCACTCGTGGGACAGGATAATGGTCGAGCAGTACTTC. Amino acid sequence: CSAFHSWDRIMVEQYF.

In this sample, this clonotype turned up many times. This chain uses TRBV7-3 with TRBJ2-3; 12 nucleotides line up with TRBD2. With 2 bases clipped from V and 7 bases from J, the junction kept 4 bases outside the gene matches. Germline-derived CDR1 and CDR2 are SGHTA and FQGTGA. The CDR3 sequence is 15 residues long. DNA for the CDR3: TGTGCCAGCAGCTTAGGACTAGCGGGGTCAAATACGCAGTATTTT. Translation: CASSLGLAGSNTQYF.

In its sample, this clonotype was seen many times. This chain links TRBV19 with TRBJ2-3; D is uncertain. The CDR3 runs 15 residues. CDR1 is LNHDA and CDR2 is SQIVND in the germline V gene (reference sequence). V lost 6 bases to trimming and J lost 2 bases, with 15 bases between them. The CDR3 nucleotides read TGTGCCAGTAGCCCTCCCTCGCTCCCCACAGATACGCAGTATTTT. Residues: CASSPPSLPTDTQYF.

In its sample, this clonotype was seen many times. The rearrangement uses TRBV6-2 or TRBV6-3 and TRBJ1-1; no definite D call. The CDR3 covers 13 residues. Per the germline V gene, CDR1 is MNHEY and CDR2 is SVGEGT. Trimming took 1 base from V and 1 from J, leaving 4 bases between them. CDR3 residues: CASSYFKNTEAFF. The CDR3 DNA is TGTGCCAGCAGTTACTTTAAGAACACTGAAGCTTTCTTT.

This clonotype was counted at least ten times. The J gene is TRBJ1-5, the V gene TRBV2; D is unclear. The germline CDR1 and CDR2 sequences are SNHLY and FYNNEI. Trimming removed 7 bases at V and 0 bases at J, with 10 bases between. The CDR3 has 14 residues. The CDR3 DNA follows: TGTGCCAGCACCAGGACGTATAGCAATCAGCCCCAGCATTTT. As protein: CASTRTYSNQPQHF.

This clonotype was detected only a few times. The chain couples TRBV13 to TRBJ2-2; D assignment may be TRBD1 or TRBD2 (5 bases each). The CDR3 is 15 amino acids. CDR1 and CDR2 from the germline V gene are PRHDT and FYEKMQ (reference sequence). The V end was cut by 6 bases, the J end by 8 bases, with 19 bases between. The CDR3 DNA sequence: TGTGCCAGCAGTCCACCGACTTCGGGGCCGGGGGAGCTGTTTTTT. The encoded protein is CASSPPTSGPGELFF.

This clonotype was recorded many times. The rearrangement links TRBV4-1 to TRBJ1-1; D gene ambiguous. There are 15 residues in the CDR3. The germline V and J ends were trimmed by 1 base and 1 base, with 10 bases remaining between them. Germline CDR1 reads MGHRA; CDR2 reads YSYEKL. For the CDR3, the DNA is TGCGCCAGCAGCCAAGTTCCAGATAAGAACACTGAAGCTTTCTTT. The encoded protein is CASSQVPDKNTEAFF.